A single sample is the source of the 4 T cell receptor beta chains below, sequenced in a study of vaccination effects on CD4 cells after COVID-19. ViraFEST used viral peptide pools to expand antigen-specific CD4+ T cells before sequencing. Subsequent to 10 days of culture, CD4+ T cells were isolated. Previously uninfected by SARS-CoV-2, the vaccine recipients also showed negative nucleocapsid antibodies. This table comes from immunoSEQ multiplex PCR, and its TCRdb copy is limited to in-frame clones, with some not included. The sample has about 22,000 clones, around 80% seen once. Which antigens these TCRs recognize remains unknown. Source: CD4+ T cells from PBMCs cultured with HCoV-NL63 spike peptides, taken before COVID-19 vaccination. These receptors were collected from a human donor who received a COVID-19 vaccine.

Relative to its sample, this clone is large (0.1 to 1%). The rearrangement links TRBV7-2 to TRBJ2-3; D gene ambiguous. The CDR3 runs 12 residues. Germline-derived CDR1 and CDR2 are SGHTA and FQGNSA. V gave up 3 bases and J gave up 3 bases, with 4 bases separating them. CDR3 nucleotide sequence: TGTGCCAGCAGCTTGTTGACAGATACGCAGTATTTT. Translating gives CASSLLTDTQYF.

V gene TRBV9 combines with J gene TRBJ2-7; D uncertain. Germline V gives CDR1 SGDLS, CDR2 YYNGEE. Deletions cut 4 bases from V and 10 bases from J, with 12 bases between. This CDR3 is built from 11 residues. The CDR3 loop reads CASSPGSEQYF. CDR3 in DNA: TGTGCCAGCAGCCCAGGCTCGGAACAGTACTTC.

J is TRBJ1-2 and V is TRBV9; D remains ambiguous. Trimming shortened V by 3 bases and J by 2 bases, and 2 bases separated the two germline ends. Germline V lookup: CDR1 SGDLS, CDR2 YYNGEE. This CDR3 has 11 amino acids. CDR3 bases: TGTGCCAGCAGCGACAACTATGGCTACACCTTC. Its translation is CASSDNYGYTF.

This CDR3 reads CASSGTSGITTDTQYF. The CDR3 coding sequence is TGTGCCAGCAGCGGGACTAGCGGGATAACGACAGATACGCAGTATTTT. The chain couples TRBV5-6 to TRBJ2-3, with 13 bases matching TRBD2. This CDR3 contains 16 residues. Germline V gene data show CDR1 as SGHDT and CDR2 as YYEEEE. The ends lost 4 bases at V and 3 bases at J; junction bases unmatched: 5. Full variable domain (remainder filled in from reference TRBV5-6 and TRBJ2-3): DAGVTQSPTHLIKTRGQQVTLRCSPKSGHDTVSWYQQALGQGPQFIFQYYEEEERQRGNFPDRFSGHQFPNYSSELNVNALLLGDSALYLCASSGTSGITTDTQYFGPGTRLTVL.